The 17 T cell receptor beta chains below were found in one sample sequenced in a study of T cells after yellow fever vaccination. TCRdb passed the 5' RACE reads through MiXCR, listing each CDR3 protein once. Of 300,000 or so distinct CDR3 sequences detected, roughly 7% appear once; the ten largest clones hold over 15%. This material consisted of PBMCs, taken roughly 46 days after the first yellow fever vaccination. Receptor source: a young man who received the YFV17D yellow fever vaccine.

CDR3 coding DNA: TGTGCCAGCAGCTTAGTCGGATTTAGCACAGATACGCAGTATTTT. Its protein is CASSLVGFSTDTQYF. J is TRBJ2-3 and V is TRBV7-6; D gene unclear. The CDR3 extends over 15 amino acids. V lost 1 base and J 0 bases, leaving 8 bases between the germline ends. The germline V gene encodes CDR1 SGHVS and CDR2 FNYEAQ.

This clonotype was found a few times. This chain connects TRBV5-1 to TRBJ1-4; TRBD1 matches 7 bases. Germline CDR1 reads SGHRS; CDR2 reads YFSETQ. Trimming took 4 bases from V and 0 from J; bases not matched to a gene: 6. This CDR3 has 16 amino acids. CDR3 bases: TGCGCCAGCAGCCCCGGGACAGAGACAACTAATGAAAAACTGTTTTTT. Protein: CASSPGTETTNEKLFF.

The sample holds many counts of this clonotype. The chain links TRBV5-5 to TRBJ2-7; weak D call: TRBD1 (6 bases). Per the germline V gene, CDR1 is SGHKS and CDR2 is YYEKEE (reference sequence). The CDR3 has 14 amino acids. V gave up 3 bases and J gave up 5 bases, with 15 bases separating them. CDR3 residues: CASSYKTGYNEQYF. For the CDR3, the DNA is TGTGCCAGCAGCTATAAAACAGGGTACAACGAGCAGTACTTC.

This clonotype was observed a few times. The rearrangement links TRBV20-1 to TRBJ2-1; possibly TRBD1 or TRBD2 for D (5 bases each). The CDR3 spans 15 residues. V lost 6 bases, J lost 8 bases, and 23 bases lay in between. Per the germline V gene, CDR1 is DFQATT and CDR2 is SNEGSKA (reference sequence). As DNA, the CDR3 is TGCAGTGCCGACCCCGGCGGCCAGAGAGGGGATGAGCAGTTCTTC. As protein: CSADPGGQRGDEQFF.

In its sample, this clonotype was seen once. At one end the junction does not follow the germline gene, possibly because of a read error. This rearrangement joins TRBV20-1 to TRBJ2-5, with D perhaps matching TRBD2 (5 bases). This CDR3 region has 17 residues. Per germline, CDR1 DFQATT and CDR2 SNEGSKA (reference sequence). CDR3 in DNA: TGCTGTGCTAGAGATTCCTCTTCGGGAACACTAGGAGAGACCCAGTACTTC. As protein: CCARDSSSGTLGETQYF.

The rearrangement joins TRBV30 to TRBJ1-2, with D possibly being TRBD1 (6 bases). Germline CDR1 is GTSNPN and CDR2 is SVGIG (reference sequence). CDR3 size: 12 residues. V lost 8 bases and J 7 bases, leaving 17 bases between the germline ends. The CDR3 nucleotides are TGTGCCCTCGCCAGGGGTGGGTCTGGCTACACCTTC. Its translation is CALARGGSGYTF.

In regard to this clonotype: Germline and junction disagree at one end, which may indicate a read error. CDR3 nucleotide sequence: TGTGCCGGCTCGCCGACAGGGGCGGGCGCAGATACGCAGTATTTT. Translation gives CAGSPTGAGADTQYF. The chain uses TRBV18 and TRBJ2-3, with 8 bases fitting TRBD1. Germline V gene data show CDR1 as KGHSH and CDR2 as LQKENI. CDR3 length: 15 amino acids.

This clonotype was observed a few times. This rearrangement joins TRBV7-2 to TRBJ2-3, with 10 nucleotides matching TRBD2. The CDR3 has 15 residues. Germline V gene data show CDR1 as SGHTA and CDR2 as FQGNSA. J was trimmed by 2 bases and V by 3 bases; bases with no gene match: 2. The CDR3 spells CASSFTSGVTDTQYF. CDR3 DNA sequence: TGTGCCAGCAGCTTCACTAGCGGGGTCACAGATACGCAGTATTTT.

Only a few counts were recorded for this clonotype. J is TRBJ2-5 and V is TRBV4-2, with D maybe TRBD2 (5 bases). The ends were cut back, 3 bases at V and 2 bases at J, with 7 bases in the middle. This CDR3 region has 13 residues. In germline, CDR1 is LGHNA, CDR2 YNFKEQ. The CDR3 sequence is CASSQREQETQYF. The CDR3 DNA reads TGTGCCAGCAGCCAGAGGGAACAAGAGACCCAGTACTTC.

The chain combines TRBV18 with TRBJ2-3; TRBD1 matches 7 bases. The CDR3 spans 16 residues. With V trimmed by 3 bases and J by 2 bases, 8 bases remained unmatched. The V gene's germline CDR1 is KGHSH and CDR2 LQKENI. This CDR3 reads CASSPVNRGNTDTQYF. Written as DNA, the CDR3 is TGTGCCAGCTCACCTGTGAACAGGGGAAACACAGATACGCAGTATTTT.

As for this clonotype: One end of the junction does not line up with germline, which may come from a read error. This chain uses TRBV3-1 with TRBJ1-4, with unresolved D. This CDR3 has 14 amino acids. In germline, CDR1 is LGHDT, CDR2 YNNKEL (reference sequence). The CDR3 DNA sequence: TGTGCCAGCAGCCAAGACGAGGGTCTCCAGCCTTCCTCTTTT. This gives the protein CASSQDEGLQPSSF.

The chain employs TRBV5-1 and TRBJ1-2; D not resolved. This CDR3 spans 15 amino acids. CDR1 is SGHRS, CDR2 YFSETQ, per germline. V shed 0 bases and J shed 0 bases, with 9 bases lying between them. CDR3 amino acids: CASSLGPITNYGYTF. In DNA form, the CDR3 reads TGCGCCAGCAGCTTGGGGCCGATCACTAACTATGGCTACACCTTC.

The rearrangement links TRBV6-5 to TRBJ2-2; no firm D call. This CDR3 is built from 14 residues. Germline V gene lookup returns CDR1 MNHEY and CDR2 SVGAGI. Trimming pared 0 bases from V and 5 bases from J, leaving 7 bases between. The CDR3 reads CASSYSKPTGELFF. The CDR3, as DNA: TGTGCCAGCAGTTACTCGAAACCGACCGGGGAGCTGTTTTTT.

This clonotype was picked up a small number of times. V usage is TRBV19 and J usage is TRBJ2-7; 7 nucleotides align to TRBD1. V was pared by 2 bases and J by 3 bases, with 7 bases of the junction left unmatched. Per the germline V gene, CDR1 is LNHDA and CDR2 is SQIVND (reference sequence). The CDR3 length is 15 residues. The CDR3 DNA reads as TGTGCCAGTAGTATAAGAGGACAGGCGAACTACGAGCAGTACTTC. As protein: CASSIRGQANYEQYF.

This clonotype was seen more than once but under ten times. The chain uses TRBV27 and TRBJ2-5; D is possibly TRBD1 (5 bases). Trimming cost V 10 bases and J 4 bases, with 16 bases left between them. The CDR3 has 13 amino acids. CDR1 is MNHEY and CDR2 is SMNVEV in the germline V gene (reference sequence). The CDR3 DNA reads as TGTGCCACCTCCTCGCAAGGGGCAGAGACCCAGTACTTC. This encodes CATSSQGAETQYF.

This chain joins TRBV10-1 and TRBJ2-1; tentatively, D is TRBD2 (5 bases). The CDR3 is 15 residues long. In germline, CDR1 is WNHNN, CDR2 SYGVQD (reference sequence). V was clipped by 0 bases and J by 7 bases, with 13 bases between them. CDR3 coding DNA: TGCGCCAGCAGTGAGTCGAGGCTCCGAGGGAATGAGCAGTTCTTC. This codes for CASSESRLRGNEQFF.

This clonotype was seen more than once but under ten times. The V and J genes are TRBV10-3 and TRBJ2-2; no firm D call. The CDR3 extends over 13 amino acids. CDR1 ENHRY and CDR2 SYGVKD come from the germline V gene. V lost 6 bases to trimming and J lost 5 bases, with 10 bases between them. CDR3 sequence: CAISHIRTGELFF. The DNA of the CDR3 is TGTGCCATCAGCCATATTAGAACCGGGGAGCTGTTTTTT.